These 18 T cell receptor beta chains came from one sample sequenced in a study of blood T cell repertoires in COVID-19. Measured with immunoSEQ multiplex PCR; TCRdb has only the in-frame clones, and not every one. The sample consists of around 280,000 clones, around 81% of them appearing once. The specimen was peripheral blood. The receptors were gathered from a woman aged 45-65 years with active or convalescent COVID-19.

The V and J genes are TRBV19 and TRBJ1-2, with D possibly TRBD1 on 5 matching bases. This CDR3 has 13 amino acids. Trimming stripped 4 bases from V and 2 bases from J, with 8 bases between. The V gene's germline CDR1 is LNHDA and CDR2 SQIVND (reference sequence). CDR3 sequence reads: CASSTRQNYGYTF. Here the CDR3 DNA reads TGTGCCAGTAGTACGCGACAGAACTATGGCTACACCTTC. Variable domain in full (rest from reference TRBV19 and TRBJ1-2): DGGITQSPKYLFRKEGQNVTLSCEQNLNHDAMYWYRQDPGQGLRLIYYSQIVNDFQKGDIAEGYSVSREKKESFPLTVTSAQKNPTAFYLCASSTRQNYGYTFGSGTRLTVV.

The chain carries TRBV28 and TRBJ1-1, with 11 bases aligning to TRBD1. CDR3 length: 14 residues. V lost 8 bases, J lost 3 bases, and 5 bases stayed unmatched. The V gene's germline CDR1 is MDHEN and CDR2 SYDVKM. The CDR3 sequence is CASGQGAGDTEAFF. The DNA for the CDR3 is TGTGCCAGCGGACAGGGGGCAGGGGACACTGAAGCTTTCTTT.

This chain connects TRBV27 to TRBJ2-1, with D perhaps TRBD1 (7 bases). There are 14 residues in the CDR3. Trimming took 8 bases from V and 3 from J, leaving 14 bases between them. Germline V gene lookup returns CDR1 MNHEY and CDR2 SMNVEV (reference sequence). The CDR3 loop reads CASHRQGGYNEQFF. DNA for the CDR3: TGTGCCAGCCACCGGCAGGGGGGCTACAATGAGCAGTTCTTC.

The chain recombines TRBV5-1 with TRBJ1-5; D might be TRBD1 (5 bases). The CDR3 contains 15 residues. V was pared by 0 bases and J by 5 bases, with 12 bases between. CDR1 is SGHRS, CDR2 YFSETQ, per germline. This chain's CDR3 is CASSLGVTDDQPQHF. The CDR3 region has the DNA TGCGCCAGCAGCTTGGGAGTGACAGATGATCAGCCCCAGCATTTT.

The chain has TRBV20-1 and TRBJ1-5; TRBD1 is a possible D gene (6 bases). The CDR3 spans 16 residues. V lost 3 bases, J lost 4 bases, and 19 bases lay in between. Germline assignment: CDR1 DFQATT and CDR2 SNEGSKA (reference sequence). The CDR3 sequence is CSASHEGTWQNQPQHF. The CDR3 bases are TGCAGTGCTAGTCACGAAGGGACATGGCAAAATCAGCCCCAGCATTTT.

The genes are TRBV20-1 and TRBJ2-5, with 10 bases fitting TRBD2. In germline, CDR1 is DFQATT, CDR2 SNEGSKA (reference sequence). The CDR3 is 15 residues long. V was pared by 3 bases and J by 4 bases, with 8 bases of the junction left unmatched. CDR3 loop: CSASWASGSLETQYF. The CDR3 bases are TGCAGTGCTAGTTGGGCTAGCGGGAGCCTAGAGACCCAGTACTTC.

This sequence joins TRBV6-5 and TRBJ1-5; a weak D match, TRBD1 (5 bases). CDR3 length: 12 residues. V was pared by 11 bases and J by 7 bases, with 15 bases between. Germline V gene sequence: CDR1 MNHEY, CDR2 SVGAGI. The CDR3 coding sequence is TGTGCCGGCTCCGGGGGAGGCCAGCCCCAGCATTTT. This gives the protein CAGSGGGQPQHF.

The rearrangement uses TRBV10-3 and TRBJ2-5; D possibly corresponds to TRBD1 (5 bases). The CDR3 sequence is 14 residues long. CDR1 and CDR2 (germline): ENHRY, SYGVKD. The V end was cut by 6 bases, the J end by 0 bases, with 11 bases between. CDR3 amino acids: CAISWGANQETQYF. The CDR3 coding sequence is TGTGCCATCAGCTGGGGCGCTAACCAAGAGACCCAGTACTTC.

The chain employs TRBV2 and TRBJ1-2; the match to TRBD1 covers 7 bases. Germline-derived CDR1 and CDR2 are SNHLY and FYNNEI. The trim removed 5 bases at V and 8 bases at J, leaving 11 bases unmatched. The CDR3 consists of 14 residues. The CDR3 sequence is CASSPSGTASGYTF. CDR3 bases: TGTGCCAGCAGTCCATCCGGGACAGCCAGCGGCTACACCTTC.

The chain joins TRBV9 to TRBJ2-2, with 10 bases matching TRBD2. Germline CDR1 reads SGDLS; CDR2 reads YYNGEE. The V gene end was trimmed by 4 bases and the J gene end by 1 base; junction bases not matched to a gene: 4. The CDR3 loop spans 16 amino acids. CDR3 residues: CASSKTSGMNTGELFF. Written as DNA, the CDR3 is TGTGCCAGCAGCAAAACTAGCGGGATGAACACCGGGGAGCTGTTTTTT.

The V gene is TRBV28, the J gene TRBJ2-2, with TRBD1 matching over 7 bases. Germline lookup yields CDR1 MDHEN and CDR2 SYDVKM. J lost 7 bases, V lost 5 bases, and 10 bases had no gene match. The CDR3 length is 15 residues. CDR3 loop: CASSTTGSSGGELFF. In nucleotides, the CDR3 is TGTGCCAGCAGTACGACAGGGTCCAGCGGCGGGGAGCTGTTTTTT.

There are a few counts of this clone. This chain links TRBV11-1 with TRBJ2-7, with 10 bases lining up with TRBD1. The germline V gene encodes CDR1 SGHAT and CDR2 FQDESV (reference sequence). The V and J ends lost 5 bases and 0 bases, in that order; junction bases with no gene match: 4. The CDR3 has 15 residues. The DNA of the CDR3 is TGTGCCAGCAGCCCCGGGACAGGGGTCTCCTACGAGCAGTACTTC. Encoded protein: CASSPGTGVSYEQYF.

V is TRBV28 and J is TRBJ2-1; TRBD2 matches 7 bases. The J segment lost 8 bases and the V segment lost 9 bases, leaving 7 bases of the junction unmatched. The CDR3 contains 12 residues. CDR1 is MDHEN, CDR2 SYDVKM, per germline. For the CDR3, the DNA is TGTGCCAGTGGATTGGGGGGGGATGAGCAGTTCTTC. Translating gives CASGLGGDEQFF.

The chain joins TRBV24-1 to TRBJ1-1; perhaps TRBD1 as D (5 bases). V dropped 0 bases and J dropped 5 bases, with 6 bases sitting between them. The CDR3 has 13 residues. CDR1 is KGHDR and CDR2 is SFDVKD in the germline V gene. The CDR3 region has the DNA TGTGCCACCAGTGATTTGGGGGCTACTGAAGCTTTCTTT. This gives the protein CATSDLGATEAFF.

V usage is TRBV5-1 and J usage is TRBJ2-3; D is unresolved. CDR3 length equals 14 residues. V was clipped by 0 bases and J by 2 bases, with 7 bases between them. Germline CDR1 SGHRS, CDR2 YFSETQ. The CDR3: CASSLERFTDTQYF. The CDR3 region has the DNA TGCGCCAGCAGCTTGGAACGGTTCACAGATACGCAGTATTTT. Using reference TRBV5-1 and TRBJ2-3 for the parts outside the CDR3, the full variable domain is KAGVTQTPRYLIKTRGQQVTLSCSPISGHRSVSWYQQTPGQGLQFLFEYFSETQRNKGNFPGRFSGRQFSNSRSEMNVSTLELGDSALYLCASSLERFTDTQYFGPGTRLTVL.

V and J are TRBV7-8 and TRBJ2-2; 11 bases are a match to TRBD1. The germline V gene encodes CDR1 SGHVS and CDR2 FQNEAQ. This CDR3 has 16 residues. V gave up 5 bases and J gave up 3 bases; unmatched junction bases: 5. The CDR3 loop is CASSPDRGRDTGELFF. Written as DNA, the CDR3 is TGTGCCAGCAGCCCGGACAGGGGGCGGGACACCGGGGAGCTGTTTTTT. The whole variable domain, filled in from reference TRBV7-8 and TRBJ2-2, reads GAGVSQSPRYKVAKRGQDVALRCDPISGHVSLFWYQQALGQGPEFLTYFQNEAQLDKSGLPSDRFFAERPEGSVSTLKIQRTQQEDSAVYLCASSPDRGRDTGELFFGEGSRLTVL.

The chain links TRBV5-6 to TRBJ2-7, with TRBD2 matching over 9 bases. V lost 0 bases to trimming and J lost 0 bases; unmatched junction nucleotides: 7. The CDR3 extends over 17 amino acids. From germline, CDR1 is SGHDT and CDR2 YYEEEE. The CDR3 region has the DNA TGTGCCAGCAGCTTGGTGAGAAGCGGGAGGCCCTCCTACGAGCAGTACTTC. It translates to CASSLVRSGRPSYEQYF.

This chain uses TRBV3-1 (or the pseudogene TRBV3-2) with TRBJ2-1, with D perhaps TRBD2 (6 bases). Trimming left V 4 bases short and J 0 bases short, with 16 bases between. This CDR3 comprises 17 residues. Per germline, CDR1 LGHDT and CDR2 YNNKEL (reference sequence). The CDR3 spells CASSPLAGSRSYNEQFF. The CDR3 DNA is TGTGCCAGCAGCCCATTAGCCGGGAGTCGCTCCTACAATGAGCAGTTCTTC.